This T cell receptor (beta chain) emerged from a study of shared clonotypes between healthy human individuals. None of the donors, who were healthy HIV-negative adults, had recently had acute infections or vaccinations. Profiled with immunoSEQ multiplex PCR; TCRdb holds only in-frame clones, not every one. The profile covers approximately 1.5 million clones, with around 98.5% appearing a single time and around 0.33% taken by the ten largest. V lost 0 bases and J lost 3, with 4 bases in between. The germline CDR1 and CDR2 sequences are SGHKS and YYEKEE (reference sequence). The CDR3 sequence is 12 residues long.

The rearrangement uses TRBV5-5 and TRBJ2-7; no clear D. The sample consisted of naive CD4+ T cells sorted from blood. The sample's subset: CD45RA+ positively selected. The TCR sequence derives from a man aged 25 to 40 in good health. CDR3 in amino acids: CASSLGHYEQYF. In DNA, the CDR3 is TGTGCCAGCAGCTTGGGGCACTACGAGCAGTACTTC.